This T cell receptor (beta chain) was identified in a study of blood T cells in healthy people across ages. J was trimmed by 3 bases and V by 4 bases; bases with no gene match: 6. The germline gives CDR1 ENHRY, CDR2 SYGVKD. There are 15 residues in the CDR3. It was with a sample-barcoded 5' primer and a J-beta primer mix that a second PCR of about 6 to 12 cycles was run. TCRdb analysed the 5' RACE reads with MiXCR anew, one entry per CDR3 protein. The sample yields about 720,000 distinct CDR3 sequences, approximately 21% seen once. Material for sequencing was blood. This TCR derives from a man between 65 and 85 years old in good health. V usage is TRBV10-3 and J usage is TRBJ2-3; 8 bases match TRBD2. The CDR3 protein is CAISGTSLTTDTQYF. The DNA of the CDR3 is TGTGCCATCAGTGGGACTAGCCTTACGACAGATACGCAGTATTTT.